The 32 T cell receptor beta chains given below trace back to one sample, sequenced in a study of blood T cells in healthy people across ages (dated by TCRdb to about 2015). The library was built by means of 5' RACE. The instrument was an Illumina HiSeq 2500. The second PCR ran for about 6 to 12 cycles and used a J-beta primer mix along with a sample-barcoded 5' primer. Through fastp at Q25 and MiXCR, TCRdb rebuilt clones from the public reads, retaining in-frame beta chains. Rows are unified per CDR3 protein, each entry keeping the most common DNA and genes. The sample table holds about 560,000 distinct CDR3 sequences, of which roughly a quarter were seen once. In total, the top ten clones hold over 3.5% of the sample. The same data also contributed to another study, on T cells of mothers and their children.

Sequencing used blood. The receptors stem from a boy younger than 10 in good health.

This clonotype showed up just a few times. The gene calls are TRBV2 and TRBJ1-2; no definite D call. The germline V gene encodes CDR1 SNHLY and CDR2 FYNNEI. V lost 4 bases and J lost 7, with 22 bases in between. This CDR3 is built from 16 residues. Here the CDR3 reads CASSGELGFPIGGYTF. In nucleotides, the CDR3 is TGTGCCAGCAGTGGAGAACTGGGTTTCCCGATCGGTGGCTACACCTTC.

The chain recombines TRBV12-3 or TRBV12-4 with TRBJ2-1; 15 nucleotides line up with TRBD2. The CDR3 is made up of 18 amino acids. The junction had 10 bases not matched to a gene; V was cut back by 1 base and J by 9 bases. The CDR3 loop is CASSLEGGTSGRRGEQFF. DNA of the CDR3: TGTGCCAGCAGTTTAGAGGGGGGGACTAGCGGGAGGAGGGGTGAGCAGTTCTTC.

The J gene is TRBJ2-7, the V gene TRBV20-1; the D gene is possibly TRBD2 (7 bases). From germline, CDR1 is DFQATT and CDR2 SNEGSKA (reference sequence). This CDR3 is built from 15 residues. Trimming took off 5 bases at V and 4 bases at J, with 21 bases between the two ends. The CDR3 DNA is TGCAGTGCTCTGGATGGGGGAGGGGGTAGTTACGAGCAGTACTTC. Translation: CSALDGGGGSYEQYF.

This sequence joins TRBV7-9 and TRBJ1-1; possible D gene TRBD1, 5 bases. Germline V gene sequence: CDR1 SEHNR, CDR2 FQNEAQ (reference sequence). The CDR3 has 15 amino acids. V was trimmed by 5 bases and J by 6 bases, leaving 19 bases between them. CDR3 amino acids: CASSPMDLGDAEAFF. CDR3 DNA sequence: TGTGCCAGCAGCCCAATGGATTTAGGGGATGCTGAAGCTTTCTTT.

This clonotype was observed a handful of times. This chain joins TRBV7-2 and TRBJ1-1, with 7 nucleotides matching TRBD1. This CDR3 has 15 amino acids. Germline CDR1 is SGHTA and CDR2 is FQGNSA. The ends lost 5 bases at V and 5 bases at J; junction bases unmatched: 11. The CDR3 DNA sequence: TGTGCCAGCAGCCCTCCTGGGGCCAGGGGGACTGAAGCTTTCTTT. Its translation is CASSPPGARGTEAFF.

The genes are TRBV6-1 and TRBJ1-2, with D possibly matching TRBD1 (5 bases). In germline, CDR1 is MNHNS, CDR2 SASEGT. This CDR3 has 15 residues. V was trimmed by 6 bases and J by 3 bases, leaving 17 bases between them. The CDR3 region has the DNA TGTGCCAGCAGGAAGCGAAACGGGGCTGACTATGGCTACACCTTC. Protein product: CASRKRNGADYGYTF.

This clonotype has only a few counts. V and J are TRBV7-9 and TRBJ2-5; 14 bases are a match to TRBD2. The J call may be in error: the DNA end matches TRBJ2-1 better. CDR3 length: 18 amino acids. The germline V gene has CDR1 SEHNR and CDR2 FQNEAQ (reference sequence). CDR3 region: CASSLERGRLAGGPKQFF. The CDR3 region has the DNA TGTGCCAGCAGCTTAGAGAGAGGGCGACTAGCGGGAGGGCCTAAGCAGTTCTTC.

This clonotype came up a few times. This sequence joins TRBV7-9 and TRBJ2-7; 7 nucleotides line up with TRBD1. The V and J ends lost 5 bases and 2 bases, in that order; junction bases with no gene match: 6. CDR1 is SEHNR and CDR2 is FQNEAQ in the germline V gene (reference sequence). The CDR3 is made up of 14 amino acids. The CDR3 nucleotides read TGTGCCAGCAGCAAAGACAGGGAGCCCTACGAGCAGTACTTC. Amino acid sequence: CASSKDREPYEQYF.

CDR3 bases: TGTGCCATCAGTGAACCGGGACTAGCGGGAGCAGAGACCCAGTACTTC. Translating it yields CAISEPGLAGAETQYF. The chain has TRBV10-3 and TRBJ2-5; 14 nucleotides match TRBD2. CDR1 and CDR2 (germline): ENHRY, SYGVKD. V lost 3 bases and J lost 4; bases outside the gene matches: 4. This CDR3 has 16 residues.

The chain carries TRBV27 and TRBJ1-4; D call uncertain. V lost 7 bases and J 0 bases, leaving 18 bases between the germline ends. This CDR3 is 17 amino acids long. The V gene's germline CDR1 is MNHEY and CDR2 SMNVEV (reference sequence). CDR3 sequence: CASTRLATVATNEKLFF. In DNA form, the CDR3 reads TGTGCCAGCACTAGACTTGCTACGGTCGCAACTAATGAAAAACTGTTTTTT.

This clonotype has more than one count but fewer than ten. V is TRBV7-9 and J is TRBJ2-6, with a tentative D call TRBD2 (5 bases). V lost 3 bases, J lost 0 bases, and 9 bases lay in between. The CDR3 is 16 amino acids. From germline, CDR1 is SEHNR and CDR2 FQNEAQ (reference sequence). The DNA of the CDR3 is TGTGCCAGCAGCTTCAGCGGCAGCTCTGGGGCCAACGTCCTGACTTTC. As protein: CASSFSGSSGANVLTF. The full variable domain, with the rest looked up from reference TRBV7-9 and TRBJ2-6, is DTGVSQNPRHKITKRGQNVTFRCDPISEHNRLYWYRQTLGQGPEFLTYFQNEAQLEKSRLLSDRFSAERPKGSFSTLEIQRTEQGDSAMYLCASSFSGSSGANVLTFGAGSRLTVL.

V is TRBV11-2 and J is TRBJ2-5; 9 nucleotides match TRBD1. This CDR3 is 17 amino acids long. CDR1 and CDR2 from the germline V gene are SGHAT and FQNNGV. Losses at the gene ends were 1 base for V and 5 bases for J; bases not matched to a gene: 11. Written as DNA, the CDR3 is TGTGCCAGCAGCTTAGGGTCGGGACAGGGCCTTGTGGAGACCCAGTACTTC. Protein: CASSLGSGQGLVETQYF.

The chain recombines TRBV5-1 with TRBJ2-1; 12 nucleotides align to TRBD2. The germline gives CDR1 SGHRS, CDR2 YFSETQ. The CDR3 has 16 amino acids. Trimming removed 4 bases from V and 5 bases from J; junction bases left unmatched: 7. CDR3 nucleotide sequence: TGCGCCAGCAGCCTGCGGACTAGCGGGAAGAACAATGAGCAGTTCTTC. Its protein product is CASSLRTSGKNNEQFF.

The CDR3 region is CASSLGQHQQQYF. The CDR3 DNA sequence: TGTGCCAGCAGCTTGGGACAGCACCAGCAGCAGTACTTC. J is TRBJ2-7 and V is TRBV7-9, with 7 bases identical to TRBD1. V lost 3 bases, J lost 8 bases, and 7 bases stayed unmatched. Germline CDR1 SEHNR, CDR2 FQNEAQ (reference sequence). This CDR3 comprises 13 residues.

Only a few counts were recorded for this clonotype. V and J are TRBV20-1 and TRBJ2-7; 8 nucleotides line up with TRBD1. The J call may be faulty, since TRBJ2-5 better matches the DNA end. The CDR3 is 11 amino acids. Germline V gene sequence: CDR1 DFQATT, CDR2 SNEGSKA (reference sequence). This CDR3 reads CSARQGETQYF. In nucleotides, the CDR3 is TGCAGTGCAAGACAGGGGGAGACCCAGTACTTC.

This clonotype has only a few counts. The V call is TRBV20-1, the J call TRBJ2-2; D unresolved. The CDR3 has 15 amino acids. The germline gives CDR1 DFQATT, CDR2 SNEGSKA (reference sequence). V dropped 1 base and J dropped 3 bases, with 12 bases sitting between them. CDR3 sequence (DNA): TGCAGTGCTAGAGCTGTACTCAACCACACCGGGGAGCTGTTTTTT. Residues: CSARAVLNHTGELFF.

This clonotype occurred a few times. The chain is built from TRBV3-1 and TRBJ1-2; possibly TRBD1 for D (5 bases). V was clipped by 1 base and J by 6 bases, with 15 bases between them. The CDR3 runs to 15 residues. In germline, CDR1 is LGHDT, CDR2 YNNKEL (reference sequence). This CDR3 is CASSQADGGGHGYTF. CDR3 bases: TGTGCCAGCAGCCAAGCGGACGGGGGAGGCCATGGCTACACCTTC.

The chain joins TRBV6-1 to TRBJ1-1, with 7 bases that match TRBD1. CDR1 is MNHNS and CDR2 is SASEGT in the germline V gene. Germline trimming cut 8 bases from V and 7 bases from J; bases unmatched to any gene: 7. This CDR3 contains 12 residues. The CDR3 bases are TGTGCCAGCCGCCAGGGACAGCTTGAAGCTTTCTTT. It is translated as CASRQGQLEAFF.

This CDR3 is CASSPQGVMFYEQYF. DNA for the CDR3: TGTGCCAGCAGCCCACAGGGGGTGATGTTCTACGAGCAGTACTTC. The chain employs TRBV7-2 and TRBJ2-1; 8 bases agree with TRBD1. The tail of the sequence fits TRBJ2-7 better, so the J call may be wrong. The CDR3 consists of 15 residues. The germline V gene encodes CDR1 SGHTA and CDR2 FQGNSA.

This clonotype has only one observation. The junction differs from germline at one of its ends, possibly a read error. The chain uses TRBV6-5 and TRBJ2-7; 11 bases are shared with TRBD2. The germline gives CDR1 MNHEY, CDR2 SVGAGI. This CDR3 contains 15 residues. CDR3 protein: CATALTSGSLLEHYF. In DNA, the CDR3 is TGTGCCACCGCGCTAACTAGCGGGAGCCTTCTCGAGCACTACTTC.

The chain couples TRBV7-9 to TRBJ1-1; D not resolved. Germline CDR1 and CDR2: SEHNR and FQNEAQ (reference sequence). There are 17 residues in the CDR3. Trimming removed 2 bases from V and 3 bases from J, with 19 bases in between. As DNA, the CDR3 is TGTGCCAGCAGCTTAAGGTCGATGGCAGTAAGTGACACTGAAGCTTTCTTT. The encoded protein is CASSLRSMAVSDTEAFF.

The gene calls are TRBV19 and TRBJ2-5; 13 bases map to TRBD2. Gene TRBJ2-1 matches the end of the DNA better, so the J call may be wrong. CDR1 and CDR2 (germline): LNHDA, SQIVND (reference sequence). CDR3 length equals 15 residues. The CDR3 sequence is CASSTRTSGSDEQFF. The DNA of the CDR3 is TGTGCCAGTAGTACCCGGACTAGCGGGAGTGATGAGCAGTTCTTC.

V and J are TRBV7-9 and TRBJ2-5; 7 bases line up with TRBD1. V lost 0 bases and J lost 5; bases outside the gene matches: 3. The V gene's germline CDR1 is SEHNR and CDR2 FQNEAQ (reference sequence). The CDR3 runs 14 residues. The CDR3 sequence: CASSLAVRGETQYF. Written as DNA, the CDR3 is TGTGCCAGCAGCTTAGCGGTCAGGGGGGAGACCCAGTACTTC.

CDR3 sequence (DNA): TGTGCCAGCAGCGGCTTCAACCAGGGGCAGGAAGAGACCCAGTACTTC. It yields the protein CASSGFNQGQEETQYF. The V gene is TRBV3-1, the J gene TRBJ2-5; tentatively, D is TRBD1 (6 bases). Germline assignment: CDR1 LGHDT and CDR2 YNNKEL (reference sequence). The CDR3 is 16 residues long. Between the trimmed V and J ends, which lost 5 bases and 3 bases, there was a span of 19 bases.

Comments on this clonotype: At one boundary the junction diverges from the germline segment, which might be a read error. The rearrangement uses TRBV7-7 and TRBJ2-2; D not certain. Germline V gives CDR1 SSHAT, CDR2 FNYEAQ (reference sequence). The CDR3 is 14 residues long. CDR3 coding DNA: TGTGCTAGCAGCTTAGCCTGGAACACCGGGGAGCTGTTTTTT. It yields the protein CASSLAWNTGELFF.

The CDR3 region is CSSREGDQNIQYF. As DNA, the CDR3 is TGCAGCTCCCGAGAGGGGGACCAAAACATTCAGTACTTC. This chain links TRBV29-1 with TRBJ2-4, with a tentative D call TRBD1 (6 bases). The V and J ends lost 8 bases and 5 bases respectively, with 16 bases between them. This CDR3 spans 13 amino acids. Germline V gene data show CDR1 as SQVTM and CDR2 as ANQGSEA.

This chain joins TRBV29-1 and TRBJ2-5; 7 bases match TRBD1. This CDR3 comprises 14 residues. V shed 2 bases and J 5 bases; nucleotides not matched to a gene: 8. Germline V gene lookup returns CDR1 SQVTM and CDR2 ANQGSEA. The CDR3 coding sequence is TGCAGCGTTGAAAGAGGGGGCATGGGCGAGACCCAGTACTTC. Protein: CSVERGGMGETQYF.

The chain carries TRBV5-1 and TRBJ1-4; D might be TRBD1 (6 bases). Germline values: CDR1 SGHRS, CDR2 YFSETQ. Trimming took off 2 bases at V and 11 bases at J, with 25 bases between the two ends. The CDR3 contains 17 residues. DNA of the CDR3: TGCGCCAGCAGCTTTGGGCTTACGACAGGACGCACTGACAAACTGTTTTTT. It specifies CASSFGLTTGRTDKLFF.

The chain employs TRBV6-6 and TRBJ2-5; TRBD1 or TRBD2 may be the D gene (6 bases each). The DNA end favors TRBJ2-7, so the J call may be wrong. This CDR3 is 16 amino acids long. Germline loops: CDR1 MNHNY, CDR2 SVGAGI (reference sequence). Written as DNA, the CDR3 is TGTGCCAGCAGTTACACCGGGGGCGCAGGGAGTTACGAGCAGTACTTC. It specifies CASSYTGGAGSYEQYF.

J is TRBJ2-5 and V is TRBV20-1, with 15 bases lining up with TRBD2. The V segment lost 5 bases and the J segment 5 bases; nucleotides outside the gene matches: 15. CDR3 size: 18 residues. CDR1 is DFQATT and CDR2 is SNEGSKA in the germline V gene (reference sequence). The CDR3 protein is CSAYRTSGRAPGWETQYF. The DNA for the CDR3 is TGCAGTGCTTACCGGACTAGCGGGAGGGCCCCGGGATGGGAGACCCAGTACTTC.

The chain uses TRBV20-1 and TRBJ2-5, with D perhaps TRBD1 (6 bases). The V end lost 3 bases, the J end lost 5 bases, and 13 bases lay between the germline ends. Germline-derived CDR1 and CDR2 are DFQATT and SNEGSKA (reference sequence). The CDR3 runs to 13 residues. CDR3 in amino acids: CSARAGVGETQYF. The CDR3, as DNA: TGCAGTGCTAGGGCAGGGGTGGGGGAGACCCAGTACTTC.

The sample holds a few counts of this clonotype. DNA of the CDR3: TGTGCCAGCAGCAATTCACCTGTACAGGGACAAGAGACCCAGTACTTC. Translation gives CASSNSPVQGQETQYF. This chain uses TRBV9 with TRBJ2-5; possibly TRBD1 for D (6 bases). Germline values: CDR1 SGDLS, CDR2 YYNGEE. There are 16 residues in the CDR3. With 4 bases removed from V and 2 bases from J, the gap between germline ends came to 18 bases. The full variable domain, with the rest looked up from reference TRBV9 and TRBJ2-5, is DSGVTQTPKHLITATGQRVTLRCSPRSGDLSVYWYQQSLDQGLQFLIQYYNGEERAKGNILERFSAQQFPDLHSELNLSSLELGDSALYFCASSNSPVQGQETQYFGPGTRLLVL.